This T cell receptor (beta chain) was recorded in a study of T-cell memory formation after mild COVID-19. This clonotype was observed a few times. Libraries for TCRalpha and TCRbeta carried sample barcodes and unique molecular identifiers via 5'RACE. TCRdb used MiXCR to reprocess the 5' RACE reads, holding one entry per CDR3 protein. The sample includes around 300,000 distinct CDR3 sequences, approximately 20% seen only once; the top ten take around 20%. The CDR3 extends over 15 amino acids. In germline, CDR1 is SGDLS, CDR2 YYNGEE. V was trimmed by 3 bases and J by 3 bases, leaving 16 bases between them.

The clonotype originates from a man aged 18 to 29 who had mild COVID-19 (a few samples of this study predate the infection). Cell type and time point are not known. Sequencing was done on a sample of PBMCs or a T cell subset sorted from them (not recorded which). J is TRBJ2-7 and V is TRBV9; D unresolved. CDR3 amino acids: CASSAHSTVDYEQYV. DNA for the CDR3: TGTGCCAGCAGCGCTCATTCGACGGTGGACTACGAGCAGTACGTC.